The rows below give T cell receptor beta chains drawn from one sample of a study of technical replicates of blood from a few donors. The assay was immunoSEQ multiplex PCR, and TCRdb's table has in-frame clones only and misses some. Counted here are roughly 70,000 clones, about 89% occurring once; the ten biggest clones make up over 4%. What was sequenced was PBMCs. Receptor source: a human donor in good health. Some clones in this sample may be carry-over from other donors' samples. Both conserved end residues are part of each CDR3. A D gene is named only where the DNA matches it firmly. Size is stated for part of the rows, as once, few or many counts, or as a class when the clone is expanded.

D gene: TRBD1
clone size: .
V gene: TRBV7-9
J gene: TRBJ2-5
CDR3 DNA: TGTGCCAGCAGCTCCTCCATGTGGACAGGGGTGGAGACCCAGTACTTC
CDR3 protein: CASSSSMWTGVETQYF

D gene: TRBD2
clone size: .
V gene: TRBV7-9
J gene: TRBJ2-1
CDR3 DNA: TGTGCCAGCAGCGCCCCTAGCGGGAGAGCGTCCTACAATGAGCAGTTCTTC
CDR3 protein: CASSAPSGRASYNEQFF

D gene: TRBD1
clone size: once
V gene: TRBV2
J gene: TRBJ1-5
CDR3 DNA: TGTGCCAGCAGTGATTCTGGCAGGGGGTATCAGCCCCAGCATTTT
CDR3 protein: CASSDSGRGYQPQHF

D gene: TRBD2
clone size: .
V gene: TRBV19
J gene: TRBJ2-3
CDR3 DNA: TGTGCCAGTAGTATCCAAGCGGGGAGGTCCACAGATACGCAGTATTTT
CDR3 protein: CASSIQAGRSTDTQYF

D gene: TRBD1
clone size: .
V gene: TRBV6-5
J gene: TRBJ2-2
CDR3 DNA: TGTGCCAGCAGCACGGGACAGGGGCTCGCCGGGGAGCTGTTTTTT
CDR3 protein: CASSTGQGLAGELFF

D gene: .
clone size: .
V gene: TRBV15
J gene: TRBJ2-5
CDR3 DNA: TGTGCCACCAGCAGGCAAGAGGGAAAATGGGAGACCCAGTACTTC
CDR3 protein: CATSRQEGKWETQYF

D gene: .
clone size: .
V gene: TRBV30
J gene: TRBJ2-4
CDR3 DNA: TGTGCCTGGAGTGTGGGGCAATGGAACATTCAGTACTTC
CDR3 protein: CAWSVGQWNIQYF

D gene: TRBD1
clone size: .
V gene: TRBV2
J gene: TRBJ1-6
CDR3 DNA: TGTGCCAGCAGCCCCCCCCGGACAGGGCTCTCACCCCTCCACTTT
CDR3 protein: CASSPPRTGLSPLHF

D gene: TRBD1
clone size: .
V gene: TRBV2
J gene: TRBJ1-2
CDR3 DNA: TGTGCCAGCAGGGGAAGACAGGGAGGTGGTGGCTATGGCTACACCTTC
CDR3 protein: CASRGRQGGGGYGYTF

D gene: .
clone size: .
V gene: TRBV15
J gene: TRBJ1-5
CDR3 DNA: TGTGCCACCAGCGGGGGAGGGATCCAGCCCCAGCATTTT
CDR3 protein: CATSGGGIQPQHF

D gene: .
clone size: .
V gene: TRBV5-8
J gene: TRBJ1-3
CDR3 DNA: TGTGCCAGCAGCCCCTCAGGCTACTCTGGAAACACCATATATTTT
CDR3 protein: CASSPSGYSGNTIYF

D gene: .
clone size: .
V gene: TRBV6-1
J gene: TRBJ2-3
CDR3 DNA: TGTGCCAGCAGTGTTGGAGGGGTGCGCGCAGATACGCAGTATTTT
CDR3 protein: CASSVGGVRADTQYF

D gene: .
clone size: .
V gene: TRBV9
J gene: TRBJ1-5
CDR3 DNA: TGTGCCAGCAGCGCGGGGGGGGTCCTGTATAGCAATCAGCCCCAGCATTTT
CDR3 protein: CASSAGGVLYSNQPQHF

D gene: .
clone size: .
V gene: TRBV27
J gene: TRBJ2-7
CDR3 DNA: TGTGCCAGCAGTTTGGCCAGCTCCTACGAGCAGTACTTC
CDR3 protein: CASSLASSYEQYF

D gene: .
clone size: .
V gene: TRBV19
J gene: TRBJ1-4
CDR3 DNA: TGTGCCAGTAGTATCAGTGAAAAACTGTTTTTT
CDR3 protein: CASSISEKLFF

D gene: TRBD2
clone size: .
V gene: TRBV5-4
J gene: TRBJ2-3
CDR3 DNA: TGTGCCAGCAGCTGGGACCCTGGGACTAGAGATACGCAGTATTTT
CDR3 protein: CASSWDPGTRDTQYF

D gene: .
clone size: .
V gene: TRBV9
J gene: TRBJ1-1
CDR3 DNA: TGTGCCAGCAGCGGGGGATCGGGATTCCGGTTGAACACTGAAGCTTTCTTT
CDR3 protein: CASSGGSGFRLNTEAFF

D gene: TRBD1
clone size: .
V gene: TRBV28
J gene: TRBJ1-2
CDR3 DNA: TGTGCCGGCGGACAGGGGAGGGTAGGCTATGGCTACACCTTC
CDR3 protein: CAGGQGRVGYGYTF

D gene: TRBD1
clone size: .
V gene: TRBV4-3
J gene: TRBJ2-7
CDR3 DNA: TGCGCCAGCAGCCAAGATAGCGCAGGGGGCGTCGAGCAGTACTTC
CDR3 protein: CASSQDSAGGVEQYF

D gene: .
clone size: .
V gene: TRBV18
J gene: TRBJ1-1
CDR3 DNA: TGTGCCAGCTCACCACAGAGGAGGGAACGGGCTTTCTTT
CDR3 protein: CASSPQRRERAFF

D gene: .
clone size: .
V gene: TRBV9
J gene: TRBJ2-7
CDR3 DNA: TGTGCCAGCAGCGCTGACTTCTATTCCTACGAGCAGTACTTC
CDR3 protein: CASSADFYSYEQYF

D gene: .
clone size: .
V gene: TRBV6-5
J gene: TRBJ2-7
CDR3 DNA: TGTGCCAGCAGTTACTCGACCTGGAGTGGCGAGCAGTACTTC
CDR3 protein: CASSYSTWSGEQYF

D gene: TRBD2
clone size: .
V gene: TRBV6-5
J gene: TRBJ2-7
CDR3 DNA: TGTGCCAGCAGCCCTTACGCGGCGGGAGGATACGAGCAGTACTTC
CDR3 protein: CASSPYAAGGYEQYF

D gene: .
clone size: .
V gene: TRBV4-1
J gene: TRBJ1-1
CDR3 DNA: TGCGCCAGCAGCGCTACCGGTGTCAGGATGAACACTGAAGCTTTCTTT
CDR3 protein: CASSATGVRMNTEAFF

D gene: .
clone size: .
V gene: TRBV7-9
J gene: TRBJ1-2
CDR3 DNA: TGTGCCAGCAGCTTGTCGGGTCGGGGCAGGGGAGTATCTGGCTACACCTTC
CDR3 protein: CASSLSGRGRGVSGYTF

D gene: .
clone size: .
V gene: TRBV30
J gene: TRBJ2-1
CDR3 DNA: TGTGCCTGGAGCAGCGACTCCTACAATGAGCAGTTCTTC
CDR3 protein: CAWSSDSYNEQFF

D gene: .
clone size: .
V gene: TRBV25-1
J gene: TRBJ1-1
CDR3 DNA: TGTGCCAGCTCCCGCGGCATTGGCTCGTACATGAACACTGAAGCTTTCTTT
CDR3 protein: CASSRGIGSYMNTEAFF

D gene: TRBD2
clone size: .
V gene: TRBV19
J gene: TRBJ2-5
CDR3 DNA: TGTGCCAGTAGTATCGTTAGCGGGAGGTCGAGGGAGACCCAGTACTTC
CDR3 protein: CASSIVSGRSRETQYF

D gene: .
clone size: .
V gene: TRBV12-5
J gene: TRBJ2-5
CDR3 DNA: TGTGCTAGCGGGGTCGAGAGGACCCAGTACTTC
CDR3 protein: CASGVERTQYF

D gene: .
clone size: .
V gene: TRBV21-1
J gene: TRBJ1-1
CDR3 DNA: TGTGCCAGCAGCAAAGAGGGACATCAGGCTTTCTTT
CDR3 protein: CASSKEGHQAFF

D gene: .
clone size: .
V gene: TRBV6-6
J gene: TRBJ2-3
CDR3 DNA: TGTGCCAGCAGTTACTCGTCCGGAGATACGCAGTATTTT
CDR3 protein: CASSYSSGDTQYF

D gene: .
clone size: few
V gene: TRBV21-1
J gene: TRBJ2-1
CDR3 DNA: TGTGCCAGCAGCACCCGACAGGGGGCAAGGGAGCAGTTCTTC
CDR3 protein: CASSTRQGAREQFF